This T cell receptor (beta chain) was documented in a study of post-analysis software for immune sequencing data. Study-wide findings and caveats: Among multiple sclerosis patients, normalized Chao1 diversity was significantly below that of controls. Clustering by F measure revealed strong co-clustering among samples prepared together in one batch.

Concerning this clonotype itself: The antigen is unknown.

Unique molecular identifiers were present in the TCR beta cDNA libraries. Out of roughly 0.85 to 10 million T cells, roughly 0.5 million cDNA molecules were generated. TCRdb itself ran the PCR reads through MiXCR, one entry per CDR3 protein. Of approximately 630,000 distinct CDR3 sequences listed, approximately 60% were seen once; the top ten hold about 10%. Sequenced sample: blood. The receptor was derived from a girl aged 2 to 10 with multiple sclerosis.

CDR3 DNA sequence: TGCGCCAGCAGCGCGGGACTAGCGGGGGCACCCAATGAGCAGTTCTTC. Translating it yields CASSAGLAGAPNEQFF. The rearrangement joins TRBV5-1 to TRBJ2-1; 14 bases are a match to TRBD2. Germline V gene sequence: CDR1 SGHRS, CDR2 YFSETQ. The V segment lost 4 bases and the J segment 6 bases; nucleotides outside the gene matches: 6. This CDR3 region has 16 residues. The variable domain in full, with the rest retrieved from reference TRBV5-1 and TRBJ2-1, is KAGVTQTPRYLIKTRGQQVTLSCSPISGHRSVSWYQQTPGQGLQFLFEYFSETQRNKGNFPGRFSGRQFSNSRSEMNVSTLELGDSALYLCASSAGLAGAPNEQFFGPGTRLTVL.